This T cell receptor (beta chain) was identified during a study of shared clonotypes between healthy human individuals. Study-wide results and caveats: Larger estimated richness was generally seen in naive subsets than in memory subsets. The authors expected sequencing depth to affect clonotype sharing among donors.

Concerning this clone: Its antigen is undetermined.

In replicate PCRs of sorted subsets, approximately 210 ng DNA, about 30,000 T cell genomes, was used. The table came from immunoSEQ multiplex PCR; TCRdb's copy has only in-frame clones and leaves some out. The table lists around 2.1 million clones, about 93% of them singletons. Positive CCR7 selection of CD45RO-negative cells yielded the naive CD8 cells, and terminally differentiated effector memory CD45RA+ cells were excluded. CDR1 and CDR2 (germline): SEHNR, FQNEAQ (reference sequence). The CDR3 loop spans 15 amino acids. The V and J ends lost 2 bases and 0 bases respectively, with 8 bases between them.

The clonotype comes from a man in his late teens or twenties in good health. Some clones in this sample may be carry-over from other donors' samples. Specimen: naive CD8+ T cells from PBMCs. This chain uses TRBV7-9 with TRBJ1-3, with D uncertain. The DNA for the CDR3 is TGTGCCAGCAGCTTAAAGCTGAGCTCTGGAAACACCATATATTTT. Its protein product is CASSLKLSSGNTIYF.